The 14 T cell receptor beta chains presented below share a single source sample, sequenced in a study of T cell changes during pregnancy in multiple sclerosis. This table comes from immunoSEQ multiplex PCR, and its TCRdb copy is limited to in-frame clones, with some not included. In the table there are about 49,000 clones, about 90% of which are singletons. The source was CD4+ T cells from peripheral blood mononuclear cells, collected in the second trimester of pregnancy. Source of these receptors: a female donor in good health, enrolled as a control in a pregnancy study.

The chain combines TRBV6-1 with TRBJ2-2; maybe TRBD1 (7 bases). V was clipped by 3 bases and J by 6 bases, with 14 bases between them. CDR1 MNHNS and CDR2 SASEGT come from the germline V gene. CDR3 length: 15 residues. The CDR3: CASSDRGENAGELFF. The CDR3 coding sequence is TGTGCCAGCAGTGACAGGGGGGAAAACGCCGGGGAGCTGTTTTTT.

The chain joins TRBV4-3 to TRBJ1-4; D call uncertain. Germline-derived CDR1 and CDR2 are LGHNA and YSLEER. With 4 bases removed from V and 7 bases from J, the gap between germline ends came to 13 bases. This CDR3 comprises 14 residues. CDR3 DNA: TGCGCCAGCAGCCGGTCGATTGGAGGTGAAAAACTGTTTTTT. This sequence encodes CASSRSIGGEKLFF.

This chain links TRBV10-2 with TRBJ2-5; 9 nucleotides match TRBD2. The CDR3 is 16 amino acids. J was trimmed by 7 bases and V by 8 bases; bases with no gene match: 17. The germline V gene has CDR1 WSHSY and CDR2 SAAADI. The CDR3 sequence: CASGDLGLATTGTQYF. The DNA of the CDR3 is TGCGCCAGCGGGGACCTCGGACTAGCGACCACGGGGACCCAGTACTTC.

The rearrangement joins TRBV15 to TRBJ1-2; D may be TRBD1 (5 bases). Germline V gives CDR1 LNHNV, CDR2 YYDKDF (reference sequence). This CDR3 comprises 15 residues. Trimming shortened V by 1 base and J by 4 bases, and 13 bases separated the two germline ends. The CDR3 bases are TGTGCCACCAGCAGAGCGGCAGGGTCTTCCTATGGCTACACCTTC. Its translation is CATSRAAGSSYGYTF.

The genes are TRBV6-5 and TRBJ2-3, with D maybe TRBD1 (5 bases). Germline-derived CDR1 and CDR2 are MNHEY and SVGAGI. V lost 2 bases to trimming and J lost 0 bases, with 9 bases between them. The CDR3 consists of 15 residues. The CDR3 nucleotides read TGTGCCAGCAGTTACCGACAGCAAAGCACAGATACGCAGTATTTT. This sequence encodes CASSYRQQSTDTQYF.

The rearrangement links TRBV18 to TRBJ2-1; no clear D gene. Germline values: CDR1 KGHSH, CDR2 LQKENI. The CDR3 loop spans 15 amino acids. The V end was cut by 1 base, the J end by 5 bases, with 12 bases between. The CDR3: CASSPLSKTNNEQFF. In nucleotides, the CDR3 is TGTGCCAGCTCACCACTCTCTAAAACGAACAATGAGCAGTTCTTC.

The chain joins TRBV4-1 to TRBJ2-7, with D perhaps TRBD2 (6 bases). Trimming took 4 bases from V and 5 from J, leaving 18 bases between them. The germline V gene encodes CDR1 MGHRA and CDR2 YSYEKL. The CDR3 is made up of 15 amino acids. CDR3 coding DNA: TGCGCCAGCAGCCGCGGGACGGGCGACATCGACGAGCAGTACTTC. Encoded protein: CASSRGTGDIDEQYF.

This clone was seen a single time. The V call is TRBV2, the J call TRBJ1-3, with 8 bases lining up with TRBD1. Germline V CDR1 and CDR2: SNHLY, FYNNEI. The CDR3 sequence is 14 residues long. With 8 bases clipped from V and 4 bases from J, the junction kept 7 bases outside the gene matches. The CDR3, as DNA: TGTGCCAGCCTACTCGACAGGGGAGGAAACACCATATATTTT. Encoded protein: CASLLDRGGNTIYF.

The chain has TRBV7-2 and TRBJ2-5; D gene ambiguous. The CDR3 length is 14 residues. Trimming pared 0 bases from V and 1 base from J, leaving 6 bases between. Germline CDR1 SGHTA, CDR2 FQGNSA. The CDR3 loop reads CASSLASGQETQYF. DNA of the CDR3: TGTGCCAGCAGCTTAGCGTCGGGCCAAGAGACCCAGTACTTC.

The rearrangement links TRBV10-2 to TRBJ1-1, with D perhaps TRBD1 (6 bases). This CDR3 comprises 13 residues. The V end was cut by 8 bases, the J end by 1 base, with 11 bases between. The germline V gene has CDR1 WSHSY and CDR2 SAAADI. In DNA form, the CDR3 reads TGCGCCAGCCACAGGGTGGGGAACACTGAAGCTTTCTTT. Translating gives CASHRVGNTEAFF.

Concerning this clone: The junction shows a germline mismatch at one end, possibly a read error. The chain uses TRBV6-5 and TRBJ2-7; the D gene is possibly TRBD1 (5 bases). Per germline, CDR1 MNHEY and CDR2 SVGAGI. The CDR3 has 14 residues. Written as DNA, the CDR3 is TGTGCCAGCAGTTACAAACAGGTCTCCCACGAGCAGTACTTC. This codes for CASSYKQVSHEQYF.

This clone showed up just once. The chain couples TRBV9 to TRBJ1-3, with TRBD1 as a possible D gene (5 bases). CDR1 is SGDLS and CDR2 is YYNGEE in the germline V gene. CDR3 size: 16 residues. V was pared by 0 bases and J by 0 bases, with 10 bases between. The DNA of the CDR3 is TGTGCCAGCAGCGTAGGTACAGGAGACTCTGGAAACACCATATATTTT. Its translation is CASSVGTGDSGNTIYF.

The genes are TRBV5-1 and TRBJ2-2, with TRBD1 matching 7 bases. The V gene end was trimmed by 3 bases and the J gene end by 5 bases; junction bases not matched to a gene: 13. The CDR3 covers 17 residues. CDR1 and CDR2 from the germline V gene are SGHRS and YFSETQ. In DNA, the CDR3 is TGCGCCAGCAGCTATGCTACCGGGACAGTACGAACCGGGGAGCTGTTTTTT. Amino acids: CASSYATGTVRTGELFF.

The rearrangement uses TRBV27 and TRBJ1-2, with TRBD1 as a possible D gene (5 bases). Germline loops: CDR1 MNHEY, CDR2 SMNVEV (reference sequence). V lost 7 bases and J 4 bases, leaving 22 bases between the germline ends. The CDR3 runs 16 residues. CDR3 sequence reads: CASTPGGSRGLYGYTF. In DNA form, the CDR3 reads TGTGCCAGCACCCCCGGGGGGTCGAGGGGCCTCTATGGCTACACCTTC.